This T cell receptor (beta chain) appears in the sequencing data of a study of T cells after somatic rescue of genetic block (dated by TCRdb to about 2020). Concerning the study at large: The study assessed how robust, over the long term, a T-cell system was when the system had developed through somatic rescue of a genetic block in T-cell development.

For this clone: Its cognate antigen has yet to be identified. No much larger clone is present one base from it, and per-base qualities are unavailable.

From a lookup of the germline V gene, CDR1 and CDR2 are LGHNA and YNFKEQ. From cysteine to phenylalanine, the CDR3 is 15 amino acids long. Of all the DNA, just the CDR3 is kept, 45 bases in frame from base 1. Clipping removes 3 bases from V and 4 bases from J, with 4 as the unmatched junction base count. Libraries were constructed by the immunoSEQ multiplex PCR assay. In its TCRdb copy, this immuneACCESS table keeps in-frame sequences only and misses some clones. Where compared with another copy, unresolved V genes explain less than half of these, and the others have no known cause. The sample table contains 110,000 or so clones; only one count was recorded for about nine tenths of them. The ten top clones hold more than 1.4% of the sample.

What was sequenced was peripheral blood mononuclear cells (PBMCs). The chain couples TRBV4-2 to TRBJ1-1; TRBD1 lines up with 11 middle nucleotides. This TCR was sampled from a woman between 18 and 29 years old. The DNA sequence follows: TGTGCCAGCAGCCATCCCGGGACAGGGGGCACTGAAGCTTTCTTT. Its protein product is CASSHPGTGGTEAFF.